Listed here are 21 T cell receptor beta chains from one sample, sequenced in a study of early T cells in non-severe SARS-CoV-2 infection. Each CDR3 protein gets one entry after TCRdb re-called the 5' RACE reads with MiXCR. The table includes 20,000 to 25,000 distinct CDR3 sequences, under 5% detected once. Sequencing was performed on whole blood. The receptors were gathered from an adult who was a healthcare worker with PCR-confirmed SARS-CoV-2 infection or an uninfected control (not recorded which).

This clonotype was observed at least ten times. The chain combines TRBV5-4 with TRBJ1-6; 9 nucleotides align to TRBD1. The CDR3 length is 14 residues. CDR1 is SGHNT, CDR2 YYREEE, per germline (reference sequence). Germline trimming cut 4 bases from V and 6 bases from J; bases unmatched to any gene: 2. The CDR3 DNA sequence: TGTGCCAGCAGCGGGACAGGGCCTAATTCACCCCTCCACTTT. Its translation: CASSGTGPNSPLHF.

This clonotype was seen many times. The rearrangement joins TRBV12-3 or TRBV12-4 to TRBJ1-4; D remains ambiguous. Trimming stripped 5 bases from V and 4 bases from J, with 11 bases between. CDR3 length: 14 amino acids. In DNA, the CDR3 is TGTGCCAGCAGTCCTGGAGGGAGTAATGAAAAACTGTTTTTT. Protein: CASSPGGSNEKLFF.

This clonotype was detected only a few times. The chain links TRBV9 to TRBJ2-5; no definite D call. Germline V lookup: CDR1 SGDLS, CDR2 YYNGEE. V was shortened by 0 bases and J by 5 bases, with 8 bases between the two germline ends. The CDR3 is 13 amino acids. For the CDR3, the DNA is TGTGCCAGCAGCGTAGGGGCCGAGGAGACCCAGTACTTC. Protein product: CASSVGAEETQYF.

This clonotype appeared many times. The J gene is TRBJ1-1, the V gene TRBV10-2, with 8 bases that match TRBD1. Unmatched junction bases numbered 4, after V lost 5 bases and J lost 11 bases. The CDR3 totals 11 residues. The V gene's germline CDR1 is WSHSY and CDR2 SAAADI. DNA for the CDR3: TGCGCCAGCAGTATTCAGGGGGCGGCTTTCTTT. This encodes CASSIQGAAFF.

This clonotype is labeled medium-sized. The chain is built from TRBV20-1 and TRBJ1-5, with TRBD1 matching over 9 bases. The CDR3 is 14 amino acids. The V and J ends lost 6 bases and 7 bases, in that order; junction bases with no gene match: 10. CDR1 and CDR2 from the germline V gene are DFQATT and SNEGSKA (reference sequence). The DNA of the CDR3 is TGCAGTGCCCAGCCGGGACAGGGTGGGCAGCCCCAGCATTTT. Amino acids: CSAQPGQGGQPQHF.

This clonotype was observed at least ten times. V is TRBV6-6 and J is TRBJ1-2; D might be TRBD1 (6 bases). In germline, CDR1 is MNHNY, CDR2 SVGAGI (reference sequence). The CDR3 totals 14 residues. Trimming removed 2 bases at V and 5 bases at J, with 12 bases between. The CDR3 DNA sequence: TGTGCCAGCAGTTACGGGGGGCGCGGATATGGCTACACCTTC. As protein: CASSYGGRGYGYTF.

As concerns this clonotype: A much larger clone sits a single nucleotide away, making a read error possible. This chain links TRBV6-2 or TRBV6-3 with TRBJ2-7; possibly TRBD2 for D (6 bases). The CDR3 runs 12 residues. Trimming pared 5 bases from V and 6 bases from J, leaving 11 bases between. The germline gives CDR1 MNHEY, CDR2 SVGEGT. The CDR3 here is CASSDGGGEQYF. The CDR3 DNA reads TGTGCCAGCAGTGACGGGGGAGGCGAGCAGTACTTC.

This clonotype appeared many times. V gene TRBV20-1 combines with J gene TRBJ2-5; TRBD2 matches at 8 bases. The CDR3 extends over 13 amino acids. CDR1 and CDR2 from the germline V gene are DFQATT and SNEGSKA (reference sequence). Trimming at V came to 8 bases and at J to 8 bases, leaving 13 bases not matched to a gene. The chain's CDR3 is CSCPGPRGETQYF. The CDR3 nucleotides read TGCAGTTGCCCGGGACCGCGGGGGGAAACCCAGTACTTC.

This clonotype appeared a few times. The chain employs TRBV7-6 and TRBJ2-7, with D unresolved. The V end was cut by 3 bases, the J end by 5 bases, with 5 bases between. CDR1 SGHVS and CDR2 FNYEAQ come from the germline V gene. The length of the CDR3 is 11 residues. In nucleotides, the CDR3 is TGTGCCAGCAGCTTTGGTCACGAGCAGTACTTC. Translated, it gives CASSFGHEQYF.

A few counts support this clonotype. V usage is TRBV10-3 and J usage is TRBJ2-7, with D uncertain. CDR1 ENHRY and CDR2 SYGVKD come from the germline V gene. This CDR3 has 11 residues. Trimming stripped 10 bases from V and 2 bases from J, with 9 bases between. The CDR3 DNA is TGTGCCACCGACGGAGCCTACGAGCAGTACTTC. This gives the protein CATDGAYEQYF.

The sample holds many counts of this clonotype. The CDR3 region has the DNA TGCAGCCCCTTTGACGAGCAGTACTTC. This encodes CSPFDEQYF. The chain has TRBV29-1 and TRBJ2-7; D ambiguous. The CDR3 covers 9 residues. CDR1 and CDR2 (germline): SQVTM, ANQGSEA. V shed 8 bases and J shed 5 bases, with 7 bases lying between them.

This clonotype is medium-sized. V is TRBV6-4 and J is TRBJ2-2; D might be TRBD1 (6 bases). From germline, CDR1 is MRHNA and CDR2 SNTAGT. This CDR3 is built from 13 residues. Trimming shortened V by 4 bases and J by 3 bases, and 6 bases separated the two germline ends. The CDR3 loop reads CASSGTDTGELFF. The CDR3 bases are TGTGCCAGCAGTGGGACAGACACCGGGGAGCTGTTTTTT.

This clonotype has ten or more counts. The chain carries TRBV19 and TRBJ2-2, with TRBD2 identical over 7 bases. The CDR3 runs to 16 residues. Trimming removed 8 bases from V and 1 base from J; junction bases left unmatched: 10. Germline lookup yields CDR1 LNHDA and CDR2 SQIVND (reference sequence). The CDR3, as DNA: TGTGCCAGTCGTTCCAGCGGGGTCCAGAACACCGGGGAGCTGTTTTTT. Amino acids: CASRSSGVQNTGELFF.

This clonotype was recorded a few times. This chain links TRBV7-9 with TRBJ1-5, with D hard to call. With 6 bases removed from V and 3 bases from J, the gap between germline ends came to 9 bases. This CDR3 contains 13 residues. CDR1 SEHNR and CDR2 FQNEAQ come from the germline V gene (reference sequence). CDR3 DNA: TGTGCCAGCAGTTCAGGATTCAATCAGCCCCAGCATTTT. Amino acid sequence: CASSSGFNQPQHF.

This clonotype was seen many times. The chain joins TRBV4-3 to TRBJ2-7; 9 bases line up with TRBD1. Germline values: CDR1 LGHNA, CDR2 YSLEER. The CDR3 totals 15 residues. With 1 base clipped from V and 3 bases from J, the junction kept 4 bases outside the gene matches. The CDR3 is CASSQGGTGNYEQYF. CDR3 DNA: TGCGCCAGCAGCCAAGGAGGGACAGGGAACTACGAGCAGTACTTC.

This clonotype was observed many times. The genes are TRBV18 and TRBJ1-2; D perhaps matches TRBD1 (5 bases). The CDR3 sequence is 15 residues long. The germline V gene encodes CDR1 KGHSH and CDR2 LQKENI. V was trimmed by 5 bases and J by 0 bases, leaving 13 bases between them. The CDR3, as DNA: TGTGCCAGCTCATCTGAGGGGACCGCTAACTATGGCTACACCTTC. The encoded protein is CASSSEGTANYGYTF.

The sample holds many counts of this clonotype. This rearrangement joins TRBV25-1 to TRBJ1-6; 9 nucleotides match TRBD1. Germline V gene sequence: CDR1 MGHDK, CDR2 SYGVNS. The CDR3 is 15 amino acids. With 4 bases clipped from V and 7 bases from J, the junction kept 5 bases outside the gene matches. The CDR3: CASSASTGGNSPLHF. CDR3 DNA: TGTGCCAGCAGTGCCTCGACAGGGGGGAATTCACCCCTCCACTTT.

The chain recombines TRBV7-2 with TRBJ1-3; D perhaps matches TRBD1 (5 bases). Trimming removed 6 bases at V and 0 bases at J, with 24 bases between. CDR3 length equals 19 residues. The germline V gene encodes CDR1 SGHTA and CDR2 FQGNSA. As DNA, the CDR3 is TGTGCCAGCAGTCTACTATGGGGGGGACGTTTGGACTCTGGAAACACCATATATTTT. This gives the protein CASSLLWGGRLDSGNTIYF.

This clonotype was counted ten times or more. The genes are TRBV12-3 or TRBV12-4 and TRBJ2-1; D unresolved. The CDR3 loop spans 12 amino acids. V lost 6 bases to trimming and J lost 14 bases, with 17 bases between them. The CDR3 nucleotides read TGTGCCAGCAGCGAATACCGCTCCCGGAAGTTCTTC. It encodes CASSEYRSRKFF.

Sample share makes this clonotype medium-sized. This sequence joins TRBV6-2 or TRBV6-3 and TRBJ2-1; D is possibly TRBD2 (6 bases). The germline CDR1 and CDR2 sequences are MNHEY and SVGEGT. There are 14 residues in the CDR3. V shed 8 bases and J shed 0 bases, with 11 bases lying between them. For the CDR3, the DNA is TGTGCCAGCCAGGGACTTGGCTCCTACAATGAGCAGTTCTTC. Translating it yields CASQGLGSYNEQFF.

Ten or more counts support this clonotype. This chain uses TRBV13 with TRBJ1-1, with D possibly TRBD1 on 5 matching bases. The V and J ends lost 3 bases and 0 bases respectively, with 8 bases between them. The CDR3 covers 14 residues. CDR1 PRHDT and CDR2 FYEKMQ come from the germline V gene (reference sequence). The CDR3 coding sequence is TGTGCCAGCAGCTTCGGGGCCATGAACACTGAAGCTTTCTTT. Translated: CASSFGAMNTEAFF.